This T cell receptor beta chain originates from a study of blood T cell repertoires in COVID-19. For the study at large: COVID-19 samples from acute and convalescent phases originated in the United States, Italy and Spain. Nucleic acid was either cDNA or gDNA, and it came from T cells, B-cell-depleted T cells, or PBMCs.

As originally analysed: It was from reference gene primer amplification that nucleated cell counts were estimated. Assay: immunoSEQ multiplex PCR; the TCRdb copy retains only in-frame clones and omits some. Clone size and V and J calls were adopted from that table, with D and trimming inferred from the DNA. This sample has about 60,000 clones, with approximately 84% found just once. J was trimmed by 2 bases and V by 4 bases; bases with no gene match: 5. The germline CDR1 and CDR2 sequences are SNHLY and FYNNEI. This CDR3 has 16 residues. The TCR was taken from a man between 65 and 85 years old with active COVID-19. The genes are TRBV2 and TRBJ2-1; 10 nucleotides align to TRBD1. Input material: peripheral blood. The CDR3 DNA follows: TGTGCCAGCAGTGGGGGTGGGACAGGGGCCTACAATGAGCAGTTCTTC. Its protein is CASSGGGTGAYNEQFF.